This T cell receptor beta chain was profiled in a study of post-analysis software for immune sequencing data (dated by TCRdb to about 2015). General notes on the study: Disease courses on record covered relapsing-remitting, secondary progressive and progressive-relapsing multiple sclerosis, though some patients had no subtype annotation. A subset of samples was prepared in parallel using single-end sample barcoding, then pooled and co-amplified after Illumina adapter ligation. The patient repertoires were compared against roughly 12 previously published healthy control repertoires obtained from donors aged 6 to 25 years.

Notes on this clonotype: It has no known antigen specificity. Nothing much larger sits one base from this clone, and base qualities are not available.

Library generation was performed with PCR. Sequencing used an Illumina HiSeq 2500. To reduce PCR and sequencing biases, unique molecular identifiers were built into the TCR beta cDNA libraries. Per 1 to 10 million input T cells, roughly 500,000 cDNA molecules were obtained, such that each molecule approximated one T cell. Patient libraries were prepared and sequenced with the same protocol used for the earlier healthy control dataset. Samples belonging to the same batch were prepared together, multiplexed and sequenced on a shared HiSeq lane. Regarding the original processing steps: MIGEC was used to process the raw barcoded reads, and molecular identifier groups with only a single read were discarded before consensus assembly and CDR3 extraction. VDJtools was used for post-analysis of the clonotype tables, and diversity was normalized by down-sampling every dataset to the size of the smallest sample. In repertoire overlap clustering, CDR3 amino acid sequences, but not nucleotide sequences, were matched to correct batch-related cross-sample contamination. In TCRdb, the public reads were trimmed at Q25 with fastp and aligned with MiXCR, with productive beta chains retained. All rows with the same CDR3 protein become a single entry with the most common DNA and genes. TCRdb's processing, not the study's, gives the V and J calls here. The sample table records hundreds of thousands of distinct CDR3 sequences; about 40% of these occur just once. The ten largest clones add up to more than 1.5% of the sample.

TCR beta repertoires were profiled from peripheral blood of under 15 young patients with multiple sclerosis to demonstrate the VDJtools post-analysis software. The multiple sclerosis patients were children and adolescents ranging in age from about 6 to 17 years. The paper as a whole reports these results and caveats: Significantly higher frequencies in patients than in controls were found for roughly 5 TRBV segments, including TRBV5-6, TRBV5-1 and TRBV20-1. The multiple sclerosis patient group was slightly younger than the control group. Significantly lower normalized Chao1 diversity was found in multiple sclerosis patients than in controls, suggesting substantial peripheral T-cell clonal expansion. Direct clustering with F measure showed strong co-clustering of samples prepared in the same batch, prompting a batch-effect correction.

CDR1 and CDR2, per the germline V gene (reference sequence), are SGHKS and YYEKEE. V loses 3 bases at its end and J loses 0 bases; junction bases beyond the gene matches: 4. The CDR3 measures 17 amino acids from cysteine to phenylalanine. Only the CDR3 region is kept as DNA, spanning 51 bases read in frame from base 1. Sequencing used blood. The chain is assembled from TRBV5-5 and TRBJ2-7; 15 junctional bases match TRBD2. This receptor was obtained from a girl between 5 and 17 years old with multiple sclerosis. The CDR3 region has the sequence CASSSGLAGGLSYEQYF. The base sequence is TGTGCCAGCAGCTCGGGACTAGCGGGGGGCCTCTCCTACGAGCAGTACTTC. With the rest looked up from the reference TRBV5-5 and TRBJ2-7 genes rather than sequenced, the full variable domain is DAGVTQSPTHLIKTRGQQVTLRCSPISGHKSVSWYQQVLGQGPQFIFQYYEKEERGRGNFPDRFSARQFPNYSSELNVNALLLGDSALYLCASSSGLAGGLSYEQYFGPGTRLTVT.